This TCR beta chain was sequenced during a study of cytotoxic CD8 clonotypes in ibrutinib-treated CLL. The length of the CDR3 is 15 residues. V was pared by 7 bases and J by 3 bases, with 9 bases of the junction left unmatched. CDR1 and CDR2 from the germline V gene are SGHRS and YFSETQ. Overall study results and limits: Contraction or stability on treatment was seen for public clonotypes, which were uncommon.

This clone was seen only a few times. Its antigen is not known. The planned depth of sequencing spanned 1 in 200,000 to 1 in 1 million T cells. Sequencing was performed with immunoSEQ multiplex PCR; in TCRdb, only in-frame clones are kept and a portion is missing. The sample lists 150,000 to 200,000 clones; approximately 68% were seen once. The chain couples TRBV5-1 to TRBJ2-3, with 9 bases lining up with TRBD2. The clonotype was recovered from a human donor with chronic lymphocytic leukemia. The sequenced sample was PBMCs, obtained after 24 months of ibrutinib treatment. The CDR3 nucleotides are TGCGCCAGCCGACCCCGCGGGGGGGCAACAGATACGCAGTATTTT. Amino acid sequence: CASRPRGGATDTQYF.